This T cell receptor (beta chain) was found in a study of blood T cells in healthy people across ages. It was ten milliliters of peripheral blood that were drawn from each donor. Germline V lookup: CDR1 WSHSY, CDR2 SAAADI. V was trimmed by 1 base and J by 10 bases, leaving 8 bases between them. The CDR3 runs 12 residues. Broader study findings: Naive T cell percentage strongly correlated with TCR beta diversity. With age, beta diversity per million T cells declined roughly linearly, significantly by approximately 40.

Primers used in a second PCR of about 7 to 12 cycles were a sample-barcoded 5' primer and a J-beta primer mix. TCRdb ran MiXCR on the 5' RACE reads and lists one entry per CDR3 protein. The sample comprises almost 300,000 distinct CDR3 sequences, 25% to 30% of which are singletons, and 25% to 35% rests with the top ten. The table lists this clonotype with a few counts. Its antigen is unidentified. The sequence was collected from a woman aged 70 to 79 in good health. J is TRBJ2-1 and V is TRBV10-2; D is unclear. The sequenced sample was blood. CDR3 nucleotides: TGCGCCAGCAGTGAGTTCTCCGGGGAGCAGTTCTTC. Its translation is CASSEFSGEQFF.